The TCR beta chain described here comes from a study of control samples from healthy donors and cancer patients. The table lists this clone with a few counts. The repertoire was sequenced with immunoSEQ multiplex PCR; TCRdb's copy has only in-frame clones and lacks some. The profile shows around 80,000 clones, around 92% of them singletons. The CDR3 loop spans 15 amino acids. Germline-derived CDR1 and CDR2 are LGHNA and YNFKEQ. The ends lost 0 bases at V and 3 bases at J; junction bases unmatched: 4. Sequencing was carried out using blood. This receptor was identified in a man aged 45-65 years in good health. V usage is TRBV4-2 and J usage is TRBJ2-5, with 7 bases fitting TRBD2. CDR3 sequence: CASSQDRLAEETQYF. As DNA, the CDR3 is TGTGCCAGCAGCCAAGATCGGCTAGCGGAAGAGACCCAGTACTTC.